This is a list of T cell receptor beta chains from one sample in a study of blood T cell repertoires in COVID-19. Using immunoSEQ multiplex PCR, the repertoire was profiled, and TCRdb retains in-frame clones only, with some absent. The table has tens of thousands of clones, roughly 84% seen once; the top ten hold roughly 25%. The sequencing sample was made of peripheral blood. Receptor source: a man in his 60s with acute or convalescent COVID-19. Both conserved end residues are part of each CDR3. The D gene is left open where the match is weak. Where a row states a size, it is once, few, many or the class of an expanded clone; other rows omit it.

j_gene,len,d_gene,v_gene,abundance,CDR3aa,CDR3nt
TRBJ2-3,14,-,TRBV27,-,CASSSLLRGTTQYF,TGTGCCAGCAGTTCCTTGCTGAGGGGGACCACGCAGTATTTT
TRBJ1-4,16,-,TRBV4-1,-,CASSQDQTVKDEKLFF,TGCGCCAGCAGCCAAGACCAGACTGTGAAGGATGAAAAACTGTTTTTT
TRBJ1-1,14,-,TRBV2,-,CASSTLGANTEAFF,TGTGCCAGCTCTACTTTGGGGGCGAACACTGAAGCTTTCTTT
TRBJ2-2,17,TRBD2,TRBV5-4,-,CASSLGLAGSNTGELFF,TGTGCCAGCAGCCTGGGACTAGCGGGGTCGAACACCGGGGAGCTGTTTTTT
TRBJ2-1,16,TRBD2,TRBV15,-,CATSIRLAGGSNEQFF,TGTGCCACCAGCATTCGACTAGCGGGGGGATCAAATGAGCAGTTCTTC
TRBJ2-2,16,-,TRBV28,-,CASSSSPRGNTGELFF,TGTGCCAGCAGTTCATCCCCCAGGGGGAACACCGGGGAGCTGTTTTTT
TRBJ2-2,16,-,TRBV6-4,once,CASSAEGLPNTGELFF,TGTGCCAGCAGTGCCGAAGGACTACCTAACACCGGGGAGCTGTTTTTT
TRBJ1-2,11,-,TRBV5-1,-,CASRNSGGYTF,TGCGCCAGCAGAAACAGTGGTGGCTACACCTTC
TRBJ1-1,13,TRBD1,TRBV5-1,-,CASRGTGDTEAFF,TGCGCCAGCAGGGGGACAGGGGACACTGAAGCTTTCTTT
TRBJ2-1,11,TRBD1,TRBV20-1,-,CSARSGQGQFF,TGCAGTGCTAGATCCGGACAGGGGCAGTTCTTC
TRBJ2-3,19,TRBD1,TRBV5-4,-,CASSRRGTGPRTGTDTQYF,TGTGCCAGCAGCCGACGCGGGACAGGACCAAGAACGGGCACAGATACGCAGTATTTT
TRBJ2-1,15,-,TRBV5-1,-,CASSLADFPLVEQFF,TGCGCCAGCAGCTTGGCGGACTTTCCCCTCGTAGAGCAGTTCTTC
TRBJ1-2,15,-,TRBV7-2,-,CASSITSPGNYGYTF,TGTGCCAGCAGCATAACAAGCCCAGGAAACTATGGCTACACCTTC
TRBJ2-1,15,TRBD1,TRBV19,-,CASSTRQGTGNEQFF,TGTGCCAGTAGTACCCGACAGGGGACGGGCAATGAGCAGTTCTTC
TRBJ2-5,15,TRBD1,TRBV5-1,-,CASSLGQGMTETQYF,TGCGCCAGCAGCTTGGGACAGGGGATGACCGAGACCCAGTACTTC
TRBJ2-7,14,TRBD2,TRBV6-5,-,CASSSSGGAGEQYF,TGTGCCAGCAGTTCTAGCGGGGGGGCCGGGGAGCAGTACTTC
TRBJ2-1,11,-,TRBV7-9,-,CASSIREGQFF,TGTGCCAGCAGCATCAGGGAAGGGCAGTTCTTC
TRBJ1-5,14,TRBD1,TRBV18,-,CASSPGGGGQPQHF,TGTGCCAGCTCACCAGGAGGGGGCGGTCAGCCCCAGCATTTT
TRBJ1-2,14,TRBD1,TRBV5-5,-,CASSSRTGNYGYTF,TGTGCCAGCAGCTCCCGGACAGGGAACTATGGCTACACCTTC
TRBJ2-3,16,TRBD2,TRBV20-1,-,CSASLLAGARTDTQYF,TGCAGTGCTAGTTTACTAGCGGGGGCGCGCACAGATACGCAGTATTTT
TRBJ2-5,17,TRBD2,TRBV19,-,CASSTFYQRGDRGVQYF,TGTGCCAGTAGTACCTTCTACCAGCGGGGGGACCGGGGGGTCCAGTACTTC
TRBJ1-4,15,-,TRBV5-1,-,CASSYLGATNEKLFF,TGCGCCAGCAGCTACCTCGGGGCAACTAATGAAAAACTGTTTTTT
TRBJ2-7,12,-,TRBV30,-,CAWGLAAYEQYF,TGTGCCTGGGGACTTGCAGCCTACGAGCAGTACTTC
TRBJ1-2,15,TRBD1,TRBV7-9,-,CASSLLYRGNYGYTF,TGTGCCAGCAGCTTGTTGTACAGGGGGAACTATGGCTACACCTTC
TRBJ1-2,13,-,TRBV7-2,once,CASSLGRNYGYTF,TGTGCCAGCAGCTTAGGGAGAAACTATGGCTACACCTTC
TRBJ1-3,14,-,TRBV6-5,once,CASGKGQIRNTIYF,TGTGCCAGCGGGAAAGGACAGATTAGAAACACCATATATTTT
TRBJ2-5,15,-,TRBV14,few,CASSRIYGGRETQYF,TGTGCCAGCAGCCGGATTTACGGGGGTAGGGAGACCCAGTACTTC